This T cell receptor beta chain was sequenced in a study of control samples from healthy donors and cancer patients. Losses at the gene ends were 3 bases for V and 4 bases for J; bases not matched to a gene: 3. From germline, CDR1 is SGDLS and CDR2 YYNGEE. The CDR3 sequence is 13 residues long. This clone was counted only a few times. Other DNA sequences from this sample encode an identical CDR3 as well. Assay used: immunoSEQ multiplex PCR; TCRdb lists only in-frame clones, some missing. The profile shows a few hundred thousand clones, approximately 90% of them singletons. Sequencing used PBMCs. The V call is TRBV9, the J call TRBJ1-1; 7 bases are a match to TRBD1. This sequence was found in a man in his forties with head and neck cancer. The CDR3 sequence is CASSEGARTEAFF. The DNA of the CDR3 is TGTGCCAGCAGCGAGGGGGCGCGCACTGAAGCTTTCTTT.